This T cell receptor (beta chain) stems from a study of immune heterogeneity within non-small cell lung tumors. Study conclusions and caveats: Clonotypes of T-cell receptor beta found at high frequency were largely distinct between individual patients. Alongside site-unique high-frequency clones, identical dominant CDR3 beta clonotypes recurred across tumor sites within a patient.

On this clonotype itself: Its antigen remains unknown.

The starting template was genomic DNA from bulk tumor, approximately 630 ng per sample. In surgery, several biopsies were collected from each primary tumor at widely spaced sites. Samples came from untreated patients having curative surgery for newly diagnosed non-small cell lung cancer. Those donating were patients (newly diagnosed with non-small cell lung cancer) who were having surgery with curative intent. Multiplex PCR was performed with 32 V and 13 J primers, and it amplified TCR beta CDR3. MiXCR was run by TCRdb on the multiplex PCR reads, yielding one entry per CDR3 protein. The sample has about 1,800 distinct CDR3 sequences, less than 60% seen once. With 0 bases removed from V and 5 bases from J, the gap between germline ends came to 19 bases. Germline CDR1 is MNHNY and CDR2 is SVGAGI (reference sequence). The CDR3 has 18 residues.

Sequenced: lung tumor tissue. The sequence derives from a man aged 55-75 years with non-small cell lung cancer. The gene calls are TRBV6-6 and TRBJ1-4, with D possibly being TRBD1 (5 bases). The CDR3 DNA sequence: TGTGCCAGCAGTTACTCGACCTACCAGGGACTGAGGAATGAAAAACTGTTTTTT. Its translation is CASSYSTYQGLRNEKLFF.